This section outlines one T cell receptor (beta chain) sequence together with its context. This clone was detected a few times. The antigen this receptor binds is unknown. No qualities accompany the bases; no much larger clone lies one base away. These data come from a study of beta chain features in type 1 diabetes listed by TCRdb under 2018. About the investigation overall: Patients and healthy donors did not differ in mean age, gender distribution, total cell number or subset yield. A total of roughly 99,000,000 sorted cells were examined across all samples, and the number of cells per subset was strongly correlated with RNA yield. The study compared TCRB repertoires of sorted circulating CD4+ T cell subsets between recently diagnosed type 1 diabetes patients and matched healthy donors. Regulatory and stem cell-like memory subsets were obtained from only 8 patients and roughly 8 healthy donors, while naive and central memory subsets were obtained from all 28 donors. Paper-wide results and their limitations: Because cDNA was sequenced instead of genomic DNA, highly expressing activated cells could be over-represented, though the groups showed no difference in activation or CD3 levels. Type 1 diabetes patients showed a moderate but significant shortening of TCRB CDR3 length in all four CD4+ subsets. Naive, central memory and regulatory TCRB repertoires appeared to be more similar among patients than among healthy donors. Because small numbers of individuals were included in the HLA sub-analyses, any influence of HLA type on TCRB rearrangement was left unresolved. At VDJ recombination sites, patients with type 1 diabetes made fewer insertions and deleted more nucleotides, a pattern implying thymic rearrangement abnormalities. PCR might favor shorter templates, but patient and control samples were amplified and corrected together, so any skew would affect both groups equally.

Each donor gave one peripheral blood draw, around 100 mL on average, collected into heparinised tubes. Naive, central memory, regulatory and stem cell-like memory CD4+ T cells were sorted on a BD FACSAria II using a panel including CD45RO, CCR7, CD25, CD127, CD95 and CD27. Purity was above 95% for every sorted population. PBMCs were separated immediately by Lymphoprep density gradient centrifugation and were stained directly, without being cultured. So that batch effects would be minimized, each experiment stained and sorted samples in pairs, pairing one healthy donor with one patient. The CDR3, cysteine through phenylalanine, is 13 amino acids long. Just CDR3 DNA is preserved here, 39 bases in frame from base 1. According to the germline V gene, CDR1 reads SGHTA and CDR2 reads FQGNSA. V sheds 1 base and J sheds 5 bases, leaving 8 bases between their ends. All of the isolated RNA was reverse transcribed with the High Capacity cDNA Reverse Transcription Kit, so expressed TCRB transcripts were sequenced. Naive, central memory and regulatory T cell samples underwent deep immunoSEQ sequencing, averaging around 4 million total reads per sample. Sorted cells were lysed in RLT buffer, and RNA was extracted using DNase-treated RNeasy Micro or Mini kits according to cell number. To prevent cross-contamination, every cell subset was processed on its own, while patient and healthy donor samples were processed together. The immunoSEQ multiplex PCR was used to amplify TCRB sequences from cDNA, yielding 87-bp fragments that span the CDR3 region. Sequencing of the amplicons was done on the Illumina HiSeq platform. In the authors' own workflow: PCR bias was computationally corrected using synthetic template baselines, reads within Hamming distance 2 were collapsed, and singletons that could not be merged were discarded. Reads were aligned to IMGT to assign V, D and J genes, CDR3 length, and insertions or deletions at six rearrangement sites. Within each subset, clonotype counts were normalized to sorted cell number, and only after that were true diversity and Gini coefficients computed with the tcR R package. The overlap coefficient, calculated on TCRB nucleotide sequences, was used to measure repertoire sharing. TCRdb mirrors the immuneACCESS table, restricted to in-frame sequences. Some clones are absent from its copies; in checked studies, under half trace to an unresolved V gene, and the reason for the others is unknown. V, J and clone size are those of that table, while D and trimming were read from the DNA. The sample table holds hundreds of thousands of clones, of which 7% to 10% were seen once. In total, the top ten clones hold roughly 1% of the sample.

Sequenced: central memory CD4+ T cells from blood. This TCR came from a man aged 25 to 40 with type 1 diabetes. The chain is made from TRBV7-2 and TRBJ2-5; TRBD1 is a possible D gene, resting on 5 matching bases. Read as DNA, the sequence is TGTGCCAGCAGCTTAGTGCAGGGTGAGACCCAGTACTTC. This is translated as CASSLVQGETQYF.